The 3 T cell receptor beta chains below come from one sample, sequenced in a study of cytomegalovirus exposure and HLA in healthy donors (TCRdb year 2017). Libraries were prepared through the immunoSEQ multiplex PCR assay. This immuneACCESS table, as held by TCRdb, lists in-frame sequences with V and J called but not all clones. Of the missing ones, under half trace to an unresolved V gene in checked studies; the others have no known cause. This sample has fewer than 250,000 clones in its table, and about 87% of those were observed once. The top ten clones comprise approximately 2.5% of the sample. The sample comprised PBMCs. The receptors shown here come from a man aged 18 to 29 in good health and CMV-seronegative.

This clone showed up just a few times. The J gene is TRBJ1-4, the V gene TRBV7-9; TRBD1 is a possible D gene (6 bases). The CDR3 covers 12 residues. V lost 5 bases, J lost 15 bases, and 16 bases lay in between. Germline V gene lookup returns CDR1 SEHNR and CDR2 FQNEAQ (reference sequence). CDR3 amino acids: CASSISDSSVFF. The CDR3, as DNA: TGTGCCAGCAGCATTTCGGACAGCAGTGTGTTTTTT.

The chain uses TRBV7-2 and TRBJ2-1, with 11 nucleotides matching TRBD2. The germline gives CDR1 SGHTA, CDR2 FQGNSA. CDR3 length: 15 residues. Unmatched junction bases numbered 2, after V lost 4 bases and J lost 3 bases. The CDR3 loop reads CASSSGLAGYNEQFF. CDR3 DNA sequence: TGTGCCAGCAGCTCAGGACTAGCGGGCTACAATGAGCAGTTCTTC.

In DNA, the CDR3 is TGTGCCAGCAGCCAAGGTCTCGCGGGAGGCGACACCGGGGAGCTGTTTTTT. This translates into CASSQGLAGGDTGELFF. The chain uses TRBV4-2 and TRBJ2-2; 8 positions agree with TRBD2. After removal of 1 base from V and 3 bases from J, the junction contained 7 bases not matched to a gene. The CDR3 runs 17 residues. Looked up from germline, CDR1 is LGHNA and CDR2 is YNFKEQ.